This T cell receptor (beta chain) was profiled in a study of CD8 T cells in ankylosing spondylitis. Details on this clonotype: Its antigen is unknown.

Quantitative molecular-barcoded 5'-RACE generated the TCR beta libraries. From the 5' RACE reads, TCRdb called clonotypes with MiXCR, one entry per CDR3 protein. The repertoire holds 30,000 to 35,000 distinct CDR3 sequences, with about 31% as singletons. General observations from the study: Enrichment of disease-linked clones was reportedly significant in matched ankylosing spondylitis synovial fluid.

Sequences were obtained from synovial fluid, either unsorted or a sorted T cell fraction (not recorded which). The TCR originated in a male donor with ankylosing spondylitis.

The CDR3 protein is CASRRNNEQFF. In nucleotides, the CDR3 is TGTGCCAGCAGGCGGAACAATGAGCAGTTCTTC. The chain carries TRBV9 and TRBJ2-1, with D uncertain. The CDR3 consists of 11 residues. Germline lookup yields CDR1 SGDLS and CDR2 YYNGEE. V lost 5 bases and J 5 bases, leaving 5 bases between the germline ends. The whole variable domain, remainder taken from reference TRBV9 and TRBJ2-1, is DSGVTQTPKHLITATGQRVTLRCSPRSGDLSVYWYQQSLDQGLQFLIQYYNGEERAKGNILERFSAQQFPDLHSELNLSSLELGDSALYFCASRRNNEQFFGPGTRLTVL.